This passage covers 5 T cell receptor beta chains from one sample sequenced in a study of response to subunit inactivated influenza vaccine. One entry per CDR3 protein results from TCRdb running MiXCR on the RT-PCR reads. This sample has hundreds of thousands of distinct CDR3 sequences, with approximately 15% found just once. The sample here was PBMCs from blood, taken less than 15 days before vaccination. All receptors come from a man aged 45-65 years who received an inactivated influenza vaccine.

This clonotype turned up a few times. The chain has TRBV7-2 and TRBJ1-5; D uncertain. The CDR3 has 15 amino acids. V lost 2 bases, J lost 2 bases, and 10 bases lay in between. CDR1 SGHTA and CDR2 FQGNSA come from the germline V gene. DNA of the CDR3: TGTGCCAGCAGCTTATCTGGGAACGGCAATCAGCCCCAGCATTTT. Its protein product is CASSLSGNGNQPQHF.

This clonotype showed up just a few times. The gene calls are TRBV11-2 and TRBJ2-5; 9 positions match TRBD2. V dropped 4 bases and J dropped 10; count of bases not matched to a gene: 22. Germline CDR1 and CDR2: SGHAT and FQNNGV. This CDR3 comprises 18 residues. In DNA, the CDR3 is TGTGCCAGCAGCTCACGGGGCTATAGCGGGAGCGGGGGAAGAGACCAGTACTTC. Translation gives CASSSRGYSGSGGRDQYF. Complete variable domain (other parts from reference TRBV11-2 and TRBJ2-5): EAGVAQSPRYKIIEKRQSVAFWCNPISGHATLYWYQQILGQGPKLLIQFQNNGVVDDSQLPKDRFSAERLKGVDSTLKIQPAKLEDSAVYLCASSSRGYSGSGGRDQYFGPGTRLLVL.

This clonotype was counted a few times. CDR3 bases: TGTGCCAGCAGCCCTTATTCCCAGCGGGGGGCAGAGACCCAGTACTTC. Amino acids: CASSPYSQRGAETQYF. The J gene is TRBJ2-5, the V gene TRBV4-2; 9 nucleotides line up with TRBD2. The CDR3 is 16 amino acids. With 4 bases clipped from V and 4 bases from J, the junction kept 10 bases outside the gene matches. In germline, CDR1 is LGHNA, CDR2 YNFKEQ.

In its sample, this clonotype was seen a few times. The chain joins TRBV6-5 to TRBJ1-4; D gene ambiguous. With 0 bases removed from V and 5 bases from J, the gap between germline ends came to 19 bases. The germline CDR1 and CDR2 sequences are MNHEY and SVGAGI. This CDR3 comprises 18 residues. CDR3 bases: TGTGCCAGCAGTTACTCGTTGGTCCCCGGAACCACAAATGAAAAACTGTTTTTT. Translated: CASSYSLVPGTTNEKLFF.

This rearrangement joins TRBV4-3 to TRBJ2-3; no clear D gene. The germline CDR1 and CDR2 sequences are LGHNA and YSLEER. V was trimmed by 1 base and J by 2 bases, leaving 10 bases between them. The CDR3 is made up of 15 amino acids. The CDR3: CASSQAGMATDTQYF. The CDR3 DNA sequence: TGCGCCAGCAGCCAAGCAGGAATGGCCACAGATACGCAGTATTTT.